The source of this T cell receptor (beta chain) is a study of blood T cell repertoires in COVID-19. This clone was seen only once. Method: immunoSEQ multiplex PCR; TCRdb's copy keeps in-frame clones and lacks some. Among 200,000 or so clones listed, about 87% were seen once. Germline loops: CDR1 MNHEY, CDR2 SVGEGT. This CDR3 comprises 16 residues. J lost 5 bases, V lost 6 bases, and 13 bases had no gene match. Sequenced sample: peripheral blood. The source of this sequence is a man aged 30 to 45 with COVID-19, enrolled during active disease. The chain is built from TRBV6-2 or TRBV6-3 and TRBJ2-5; 9 nucleotides align to TRBD2. CDR3 DNA: TGTGCCAGCAGCTCACGGTTGGGGACTAGCTATGAGACCCAGTACTTC. As protein: CASSSRLGTSYETQYF.